This T cell receptor beta chain was sequenced for a study of control samples from healthy donors and cancer patients. Trimming left V 1 base short and J 0 bases short, with 10 bases between. The CDR3 loop spans 16 amino acids. Germline CDR1 and CDR2: KGHSH and LQKENI. The protocol was immunoSEQ multiplex PCR, while the TCRdb copy is restricted to in-frame clones and leaves out a portion. The profile covers approximately 87,000 clones, with about 88% appearing a single time and roughly 1.3% taken by the ten largest. The sequence was obtained from a woman in her fifties or sixties in good health. The genes are TRBV18 and TRBJ1-3; D is unresolved. Material: blood. The CDR3 here is CASSPRRANSGNTIYF. The CDR3 region has the DNA TGTGCCAGCTCACCACGGAGGGCGAACTCTGGAAACACCATATATTTT.